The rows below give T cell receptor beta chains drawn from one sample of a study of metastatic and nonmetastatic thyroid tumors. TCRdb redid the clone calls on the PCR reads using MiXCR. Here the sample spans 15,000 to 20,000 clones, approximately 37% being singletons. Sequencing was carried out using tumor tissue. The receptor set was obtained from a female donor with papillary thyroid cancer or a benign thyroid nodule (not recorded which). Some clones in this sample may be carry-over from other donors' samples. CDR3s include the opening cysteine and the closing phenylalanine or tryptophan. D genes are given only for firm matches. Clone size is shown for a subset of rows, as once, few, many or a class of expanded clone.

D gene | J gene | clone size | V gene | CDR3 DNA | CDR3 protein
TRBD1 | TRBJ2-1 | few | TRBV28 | TGTGCCAGCAGGAACAGGGGTGAGCAGTTCTTC | CASRNRGEQFF
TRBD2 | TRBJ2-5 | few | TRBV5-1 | TGCGCCAGCAGCTTACTAGCGGGAGAGGGAGAGACCCAGTACTTC | CASSLLAGEGETQYF
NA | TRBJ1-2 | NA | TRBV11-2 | TGTGCCAGCATCTTAATCCTTCGGGGGCGCCGAGGCTACACCTTC | CASILILRGRRGYTF
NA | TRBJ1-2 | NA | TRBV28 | TGTGCCAGCAGTTTAGGAGGGGCTTCCTATGGCTACACCTTC | CASSLGGASYGYTF
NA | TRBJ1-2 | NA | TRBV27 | TGTGCCAGCAGTTCCTACCCAACAGAAACCTATGGCTACACCTTC | CASSSYPTETYGYTF
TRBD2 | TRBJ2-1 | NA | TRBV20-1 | TGCAGTGCTAGAGATATCGGCGGGGGAGACTACAATGAGCAGTTCTTC | CSARDIGGGDYNEQFF
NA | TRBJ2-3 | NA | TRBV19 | TGTGCCAGTAGTTTCAGCAGGGATACGCAGTATTTT | CASSFSRDTQYF
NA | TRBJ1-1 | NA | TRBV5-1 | TGCGCCAGCAGCTTGGGGGGGAACACTGAAGCTTTCTTT | CASSLGGNTEAFF
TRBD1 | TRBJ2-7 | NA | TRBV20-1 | TGCAGTGCTAGAGATCGGAGGGTAGGGACAGGGGTGTACGAGCAGTACTTC | CSARDRRVGTGVYEQYF
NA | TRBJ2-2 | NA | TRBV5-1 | TGCGCCAGCAGCTTGGAAGGGGCGTCCGGGGAGCTGTTTTTT | CASSLEGASGELFF
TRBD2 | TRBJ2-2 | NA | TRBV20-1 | TGCAGTGCTAGAGAACTAGCGGGGAGAAACACCGGGGAGCTGTTTTTT | CSARELAGRNTGELFF
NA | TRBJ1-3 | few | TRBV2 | TGTGCCAGCAGCTACACAGACTCTGGAAACACCATATATTTT | CASSYTDSGNTIYF
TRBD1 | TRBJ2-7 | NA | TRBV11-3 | TGTGCCAGCAGCCCCGGGACAGCATGGGGCGAGCAGTACTTC | CASSPGTAWGEQYF
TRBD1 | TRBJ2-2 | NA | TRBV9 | TGTGCCAGCAGCCCCCCAAGGACAGGGGTCACCGGGGAGCTGTTTTTT | CASSPPRTGVTGELFF
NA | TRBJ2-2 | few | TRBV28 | TGTGCCAGCAGTTTGGAGGGGGCGCATAGCGGGGAGCTGTTTTTT | CASSLEGAHSGELFF
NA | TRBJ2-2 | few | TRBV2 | TGTGCCAGCACCGAGGACGGGACCGCGAACACCGGGGAGCTGTTTTTT | CASTEDGTANTGELFF
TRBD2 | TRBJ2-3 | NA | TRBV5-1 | TGCGCCAGCAGCCTAGCGGGGGACACAGATACGCAGTATTTT | CASSLAGDTDTQYF
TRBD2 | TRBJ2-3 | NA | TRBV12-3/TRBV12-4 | TGTGCCAGCAGACAGACTAGCGACAACACAGATACGCAGTATTTT | CASRQTSDNTDTQYF
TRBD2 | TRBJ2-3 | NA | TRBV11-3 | TGTGCCAGCAGCTTACTAGCGGGAGTAGATACGCAGTATTTT | CASSLLAGVDTQYF
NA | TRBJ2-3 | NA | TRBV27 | TGTGCCAGCAGGGAGGGGGGGAGCACAGATACGCAGTATTTT | CASREGGSTDTQYF
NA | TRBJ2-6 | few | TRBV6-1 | TGTGCCAGCAGTGAACAGAGCGCTGGGGCCAACGTCCTGACTTTC | CASSEQSAGANVLTF